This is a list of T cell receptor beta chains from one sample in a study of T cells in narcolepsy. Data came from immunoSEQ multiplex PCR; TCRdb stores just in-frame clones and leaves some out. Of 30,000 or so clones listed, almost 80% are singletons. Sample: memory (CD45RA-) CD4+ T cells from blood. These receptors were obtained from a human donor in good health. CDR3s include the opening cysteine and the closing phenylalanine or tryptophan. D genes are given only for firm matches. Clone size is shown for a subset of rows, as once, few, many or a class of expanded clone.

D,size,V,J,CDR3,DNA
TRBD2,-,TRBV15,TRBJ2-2,CATSTSSGRAPYTGELFF,TGTGCCACCAGCACTTCTAGCGGGAGGGCCCCTTACACCGGGGAGCTGTTTTTT
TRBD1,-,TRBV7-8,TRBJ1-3,CASSLGQGASGNTIYF,TGTGCCAGCAGCTTAGGCCAGGGGGCCTCAGGAAACACCATATATTTT
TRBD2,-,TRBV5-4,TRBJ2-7,CASSRGLAGTYEQYF,TGTGCCAGCAGCAGGGGACTAGCGGGGACTTACGAGCAGTACTTC
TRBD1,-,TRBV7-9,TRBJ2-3,CASSFNTGVDTQYF,TGTGCCAGCAGCTTTAATACAGGGGTAGATACGCAGTATTTT
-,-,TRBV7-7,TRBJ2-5,CASSFRQTQETQYF,TGTGCCAGCAGCTTTCGACAGACACAGGAGACCCAGTACTTC
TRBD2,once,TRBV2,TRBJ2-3,CASSEGGRGDTQYF,TGTGCCAGCAGTGAAGGCGGGAGGGGAGATACGCAGTATTTT
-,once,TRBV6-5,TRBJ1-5,CASSYSGAGNQPQHF,TGTGCCAGCAGTTACTCGGGGGCTGGCAATCAGCCCCAGCATTTT
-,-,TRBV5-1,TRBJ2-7,CASSLESGARWEQYF,TGCGCCAGCAGCTTGGAATCGGGGGCCCGCTGGGAGCAGTACTTC
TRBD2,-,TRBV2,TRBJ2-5,CASSEFGGLAGERTQYF,TGTGCCAGCAGTGAATTCGGTGGGCTAGCGGGAGAGAGGACCCAGTACTTC
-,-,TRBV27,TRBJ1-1,CASRALGENTEAFF,TGTGCCAGTAGAGCCCTGGGTGAAAACACTGAAGCTTTCTTT
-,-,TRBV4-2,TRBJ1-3,CASSPGTVSSGNTIYF,TGTGCCAGCAGCCCAGGGACGGTTTCATCTGGAAACACCATATATTTT
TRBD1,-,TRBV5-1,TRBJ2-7,CASSLGGTAIYEQYF,TGCGCCAGCAGCTTGGGGGGGACAGCGATCTACGAGCAGTACTTC
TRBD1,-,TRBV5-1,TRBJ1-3,CASSFSGTANSGNTIYF,TGCGCCAGCAGCTTCTCCGGGACAGCAAACTCTGGAAACACCATATATTTT
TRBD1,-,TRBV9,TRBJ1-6,CASSAGQGARSPLHF,TGTGCCAGCAGCGCCGGACAGGGGGCGAGGTCACCCCTCCACTTT
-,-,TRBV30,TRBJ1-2,CAWSEQDLYGYTF,TGTGCCTGGAGTGAACAGGACCTCTATGGCTACACCTTC
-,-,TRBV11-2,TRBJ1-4,CASSLDRAGNEKLFF,TGTGCCAGCAGCTTAGATCGGGCAGGGAATGAAAAACTGTTTTTT
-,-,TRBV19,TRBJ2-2,CASSMSRPGELFF,TGTGCCAGTAGTATGAGCAGACCCGGGGAGCTGTTTTTT
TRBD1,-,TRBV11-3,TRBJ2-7,CASTDGQGAYEQYF,TGTGCCAGCACCGATGGACAGGGGGCGTACGAGCAGTACTTC
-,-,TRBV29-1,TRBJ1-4,CSVEGAPTNEKLFF,TGCAGCGTTGAAGGAGCCCCAACTAATGAAAAACTGTTTTTT
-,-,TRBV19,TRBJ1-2,CAIQHPTNYGYTF,TGTGCCATTCAACACCCTACTAACTATGGCTACACCTTC
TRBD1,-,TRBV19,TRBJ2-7,CASSVTGGEQYF,TGTGCCAGTAGTGTGACAGGGGGTGAGCAGTACTTC
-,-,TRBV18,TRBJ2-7,CASSPGPEQYF,TGTGCCAGCTCACCCGGCCCTGAGCAGTACTTC
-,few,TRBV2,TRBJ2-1,CASSEWNEQFF,TGTGCCAGCAGTGAATGGAATGAGCAGTTCTTC
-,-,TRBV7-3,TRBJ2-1,CASSQAGGEQFF,TGTGCCAGCAGCCAAGCAGGCGGCGAGCAGTTCTTC
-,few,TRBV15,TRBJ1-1,CATSTRDTLNTEAFF,TGTGCCACCAGCACCCGGGACACTCTGAACACTGAAGCTTTCTTT
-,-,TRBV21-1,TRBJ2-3,CASSNRDSHTDTQYF,TGTGCCAGCAGCAACCGGGACAGCCACACAGATACGCAGTATTTT
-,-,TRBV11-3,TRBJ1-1,CASSSPRNTEAFF,TGTGCCAGCAGCTCACCAAGAAACACTGAAGCTTTCTTT
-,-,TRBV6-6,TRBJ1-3,CASSYHRQAGNTIYF,TGTGCCAGCAGTTACCACAGACAGGCGGGAAACACCATATATTTT
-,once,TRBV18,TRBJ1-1,CASSPSQGGPTEAFF,TGTGCCAGCTCACCATCGCAGGGTGGCCCTACTGAAGCTTTCTTT
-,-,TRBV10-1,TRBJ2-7,CASPLGNYEQYF,TGCGCCAGCCCTCTCGGAAACTACGAGCAGTACTTC
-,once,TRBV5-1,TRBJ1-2,CASSLGRKLNYGYTF,TGCGCCAGCAGCTTGGGGCGAAAACTAAACTATGGCTACACCTTC
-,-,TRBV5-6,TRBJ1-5,CASSSRGKANIDQPQHF,TGTGCCAGCAGCTCGCGAGGAAAGGCGAATATCGATCAGCCCCAGCATTTT
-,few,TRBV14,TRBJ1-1,CASSPGLGSTEAFF,TGTGCCAGCAGCCCAGGCCTCGGGTCGACTGAAGCTTTCTTT
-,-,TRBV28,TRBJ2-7,CASSLGASDLRKQYF,TGTGCCAGCAGTTTGGGGGCGTCCGACCTAAGGAAGCAGTACTTC
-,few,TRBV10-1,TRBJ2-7,CASSEEVTYEQYF,TGCGCCAGCAGTGAGGAGGTAACCTACGAGCAGTACTTC
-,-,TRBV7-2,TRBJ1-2,CASSLALQGSGYTF,TGTGCCAGCAGCTTAGCACTACAGGGCTCTGGCTACACCTTC
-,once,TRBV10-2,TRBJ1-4,CASRGGKLSNEKLFF,TGCGCCAGCAGGGGGGGAAAGCTGTCTAATGAAAAACTGTTTTTT
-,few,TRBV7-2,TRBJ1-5,CASSLRGAGNQPQHF,TGTGCCAGCAGCTTACGAGGGGCAGGGAATCAGCCCCAGCATTTT
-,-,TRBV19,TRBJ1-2,CASSINGRTDGYTF,TGTGCCAGTAGTATAAACGGCAGGACTGATGGCTACACCTTC
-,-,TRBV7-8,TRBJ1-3,CASSPRERRYSGNTIYF,TGTGCCAGCAGCCCCCGGGAGAGAAGATATTCTGGAAACACCATATATTTT
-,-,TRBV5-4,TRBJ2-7,CASSIQSGTPRQYF,TGTGCCAGCAGCATCCAATCCGGGACACCAAGGCAGTACTTC
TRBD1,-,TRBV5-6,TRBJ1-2,CASSSGTAPYGYTF,TGTGCCAGCAGCTCTGGGACAGCACCTTATGGCTACACCTTC
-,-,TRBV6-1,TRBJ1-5,CASSESVGINQPQHF,TGTGCCAGCAGTGAATCGGTGGGGATCAATCAGCCCCAGCATTTT
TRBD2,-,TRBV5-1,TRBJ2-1,CASSILAGSGNEQFF,TGCGCCAGCAGCATCCTAGCGGGCAGTGGGAATGAGCAGTTCTTC
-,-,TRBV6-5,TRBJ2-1,CASSQPLRSNEQFF,TGTGCCAGCAGCCAACCCCTTCGGAGCAATGAGCAGTTCTTC
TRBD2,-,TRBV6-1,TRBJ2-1,CASSGPSGRARNEQFF,TGTGCCAGCAGTGGACCGAGCGGGAGGGCCCGCAATGAGCAGTTCTTC
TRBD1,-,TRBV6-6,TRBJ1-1,CASSYLGTEGTEAFF,TGTGCCAGCAGTTACCTAGGGACAGAAGGTACTGAAGCTTTCTTT
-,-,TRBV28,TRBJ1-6,CASSSGPNSPLHF,TGTGCCAGCAGTTCCGGACCCAATTCACCCCTCCACTTT
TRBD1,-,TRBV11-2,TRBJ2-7,CASSLVSGGSYEQYF,TGTGCCAGCAGCTTAGTTTCAGGGGGTTCCTACGAGCAGTACTTC
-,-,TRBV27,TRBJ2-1,CASSKITGFDEQFF,TGTGCCAGCAGCAAAATTACAGGTTTTGATGAGCAGTTCTTC
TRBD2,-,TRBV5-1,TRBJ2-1,CASRPGLAGGNEQFF,TGCGCCAGCAGACCGGGACTAGCGGGAGGGAATGAGCAGTTCTTC
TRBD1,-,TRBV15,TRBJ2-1,CATSRDVQGHEQFF,TGTGCCACCAGCAGAGACGTACAGGGGCATGAGCAGTTCTTC